This record covers a single T cell receptor beta chain. Which antigen it targets is not known. Per-base quality was not reported, and no clone a single base away is much larger than it. This sample stems from a study of shared clonotypes between healthy human individuals (dated by TCRdb to the early 2020s). For the wider study: Two women and three men aged 18 to 49 years were included in the cohort. Leukapheresis yielded between about 0.94 and 9 billion PBMCs per donor. For each donor, CD4 naive and CD4 memory were each run on three plates, CD8 naive on two plates, and CD8 memory on one plate. Different laboratories and diverse techniques were used to prepare libraries and sequence TCR repertoires, to increase sequencing depth and limit assay-specific biases. To estimate repertoire size and how much clonotype sharing occurs between individuals, the study deeply sequenced the blood TCR repertoires of roughly 5 healthy adults. Findings and caveats that apply to the study as a whole: Because the study included a small number of donors, the genetic and exposure-history diversity represented was limited. Larger estimated clonotype richness was generally found for naive subsets than for memory subsets. Based on pairwise subsampling, the degree of clonotype sharing among donors was expected to be affected by sequencing depth. Higher generation probabilities were observed for clonotypes shared by all four sorted-subset donors than for non-shared clonotypes. Rarefaction of sorted-subset datasets indicated incomplete sequencing despite the large sequencing depth. Sampling was restricted to blood, and TCR repertoires in tissues likely differ from the TCR repertoires found in blood. When several donors were compared, the shared fraction of clonotypes was about 5.5% for naive CD4, approximately 3.3% for naive CD8, 2% to 2.5% for memory CD4, and less than 0.5% for memory CD8.

In the germline V gene (reference sequence), CDR1 corresponds to LNHDA and CDR2 to SQIVND. From V the trimming removes 5 bases and from J it removes 4 bases, while the gene matches leave 7 bases of the junction unaccounted for. The CDR3 holds 14 amino acids from the cysteine to the phenylalanine. The sequence is cut down to CDR3 DNA, 42 bases in frame from base 1. Using the deep immunoSEQ assay, multiplex PCR amplified TCR CDR3 regions from genomic DNA. Genomic DNA extracted from each cell subset was distributed evenly over all wells of several immunoSEQ 96-well plates, and each plate served as one replicate. For sorted subsets, about 200 ng genomic DNA, equal to about 30,000 T cell genomes, was loaded into each replicate PCR. Purified libraries were quantified with a Qubit 3.0 fluorometer, sized on a Bioanalyzer 2100, and re-quantified with the KAPA Library Quantification kit. A separate single-read 150-cycle Illumina NextSeq 550 flow cell was used to sequence each immunoSEQ 96-well plate. The source study handled its data this way. The immunoSEQ output contained only junctional sequences without quality scores, so filtering could not match that applied to full-length reads. To assign V/J genes and CDR3, sequences were annotated using PyIR, a Python wrapper for IgBLAST v1.9, with IMGT germline references. Any read was removed if the V/J assignment was weak (E-value above 1e-6), the CDR3 was missing, or the read contained stop codons, out-of-frame junctions, or ambiguous translated residues. A V3J clonotype was defined by an identical inferred V gene, J gene, and CDR3 amino acid sequence. Percentage overlap between repertoires was calculated by dividing the number of shared unique clonotypes by the size of the smaller repertoire. Three approaches were used to assess repertoire richness: RTK rarefaction, the Chao1 estimator, and Recon v2.1 estimates of unobserved clonotypes. OLGA was used to compute generation probabilities for all TCRbeta clonotypes that the gDNA method yielded from a handful of donors. TCRdb carries this immuneACCESS record with in-frame sequences only. Its versions omit some clonotypes, under half of them owing to an unresolved V gene in the studies checked, with the rest unexplained. The DNA gave D and trimming, while V, J and clone size come from that table. The sample table records some 650,000 clones; almost 97% of these occur just once. 0.055% to 0.07% of the sample is held by the ten biggest clonotypes.

Donors were healthy HIV-negative adults with no recently reported acute infections or vaccinations. Every donor was a Caucasian adult living in Nashville, Tennessee, USA. CD4+ T cells were enriched through magnetic negative selection, after which naive cells were positively selected on CD45RA and the remaining negative fraction served as the memory subset. Blood was obtained by leukapheresis, after which PBMCs were separated by Ficoll-Histopaque density gradient centrifugation and cryopreserved in liquid nitrogen vapor phase. Analytical flow cytometry was used to check the purity and quantity of each magnetically sorted T cell population. Genomic DNA was isolated from each sorted fraction and quantified by UV absorbance on a Nanodrop 2000c.

The sequenced sample was naive CD4+ T cells sorted from blood. This specimen's cell subset or site label, interpreted: CD45RA+ positively selected. The clonotype was recovered from a woman in her thirties in good health. Here the chain combines TRBV19 and TRBJ2-7; 8 central nucleotides agree with TRBD1. The nucleotide sequence is TGTGCCAGTAGTCCTAGACAGGGGCAATACGAGCAGTACTTC. Its translation is CASSPRQGQYEQYF.